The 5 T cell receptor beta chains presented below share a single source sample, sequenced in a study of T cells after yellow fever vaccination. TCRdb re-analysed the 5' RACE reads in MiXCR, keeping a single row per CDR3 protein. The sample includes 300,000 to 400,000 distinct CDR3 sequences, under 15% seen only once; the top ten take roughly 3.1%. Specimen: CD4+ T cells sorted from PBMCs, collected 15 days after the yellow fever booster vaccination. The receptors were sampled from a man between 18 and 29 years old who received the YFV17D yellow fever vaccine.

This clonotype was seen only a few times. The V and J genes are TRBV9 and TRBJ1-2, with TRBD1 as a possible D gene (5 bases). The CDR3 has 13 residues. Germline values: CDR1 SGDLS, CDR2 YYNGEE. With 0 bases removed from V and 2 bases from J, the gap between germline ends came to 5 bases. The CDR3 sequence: CASSVDRNYGYTF. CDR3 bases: TGTGCCAGCAGCGTAGACAGGAACTATGGCTACACCTTC.

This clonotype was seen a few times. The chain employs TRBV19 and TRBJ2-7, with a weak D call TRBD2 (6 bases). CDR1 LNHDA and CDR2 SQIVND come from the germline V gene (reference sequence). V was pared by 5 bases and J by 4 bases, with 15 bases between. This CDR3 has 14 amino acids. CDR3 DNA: TGTGCCAGTAGTCCCTCCCGGGACTCTTACGAGCAGTACTTC. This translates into CASSPSRDSYEQYF.

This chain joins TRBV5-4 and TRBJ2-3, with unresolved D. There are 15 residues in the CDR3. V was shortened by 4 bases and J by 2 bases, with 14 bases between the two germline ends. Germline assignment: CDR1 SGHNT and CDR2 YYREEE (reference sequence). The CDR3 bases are TGTGCCAGCAGCCCCGAGGCGGCCTACACAGATACGCAGTATTTT. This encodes CASSPEAAYTDTQYF. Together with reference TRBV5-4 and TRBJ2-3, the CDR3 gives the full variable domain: ETGVTQSPTHLIKTRGQQVTLRCSSQSGHNTVSWYQQALGQGPQFIFQYYREEENGRGNFPPRFSGLQFPNYSSELNVNALELDDSALYLCASSPEAAYTDTQYFGPGTRLTVL.

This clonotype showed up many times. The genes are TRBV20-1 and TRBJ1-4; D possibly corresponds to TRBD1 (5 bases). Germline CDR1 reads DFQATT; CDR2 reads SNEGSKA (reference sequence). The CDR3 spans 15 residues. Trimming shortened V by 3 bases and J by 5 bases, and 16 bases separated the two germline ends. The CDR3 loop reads CSASHPGSGNEKLFF. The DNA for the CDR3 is TGCAGTGCTAGTCATCCAGGGTCGGGGAATGAAAAACTGTTTTTT.

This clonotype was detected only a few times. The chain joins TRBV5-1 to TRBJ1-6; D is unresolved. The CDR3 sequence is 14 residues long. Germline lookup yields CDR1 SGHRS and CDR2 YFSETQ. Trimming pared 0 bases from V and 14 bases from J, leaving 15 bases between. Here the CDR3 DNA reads TGCGCCAGCAGCTTGGTCGGCTACGAGGGAACCCTCCACTTT. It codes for CASSLVGYEGTLHF.